This TCR beta chain was obtained from a study of T cell responses to AZD1222 COVID-19 vaccine. Germline V gene sequence: CDR1 SQVTM, CDR2 ANQGSEA. Trimming shortened V by 0 bases and J by 3 bases, and 12 bases separated the two germline ends. The length of the CDR3 is 15 residues. Profiled with immunoSEQ multiplex PCR; TCRdb holds only in-frame clones, not every one. The sample shows 92,000 or so clones, about 89% of them seen only once. The clonotype originates from an adult in good health. The V and J genes are TRBV29-1 and TRBJ1-3; D is unresolved. The specimen was peripheral blood, collected on day 0 of AZD1222 vaccination. Written as DNA, the CDR3 is TGCAGCGTTGAAGATTTGGAGGCGCGTGGAAACACCATATATTTT. Amino acid sequence: CSVEDLEARGNTIYF.